This T cell receptor beta chain is from a study of blood T cells in healthy people across ages. V dropped 4 bases and J dropped 0 bases, with 14 bases sitting between them. Germline-derived CDR1 and CDR2 are LGHNA and YNFKEQ. The CDR3 is made up of 16 amino acids. Combining a sample-barcoded 5' primer with a J-beta primer mix, a second PCR ran for 7 to 11 cycles. From the 5' RACE reads, TCRdb called clonotypes with MiXCR, one entry per CDR3 protein. The repertoire holds 1.5 million to 2 million distinct CDR3 sequences, with around 36% as singletons. This clonotype was seen a handful of times. This chain connects TRBV4-2 to TRBJ2-3; D unresolved. The TCR comes from a woman in her 30s in good health. The specimen sequenced was blood. The CDR3 coding sequence is TGTGCCAGCAGCCTCCTCGCATTCCGAAGCACAGATACGCAGTATTTT. This encodes CASSLLAFRSTDTQYF.